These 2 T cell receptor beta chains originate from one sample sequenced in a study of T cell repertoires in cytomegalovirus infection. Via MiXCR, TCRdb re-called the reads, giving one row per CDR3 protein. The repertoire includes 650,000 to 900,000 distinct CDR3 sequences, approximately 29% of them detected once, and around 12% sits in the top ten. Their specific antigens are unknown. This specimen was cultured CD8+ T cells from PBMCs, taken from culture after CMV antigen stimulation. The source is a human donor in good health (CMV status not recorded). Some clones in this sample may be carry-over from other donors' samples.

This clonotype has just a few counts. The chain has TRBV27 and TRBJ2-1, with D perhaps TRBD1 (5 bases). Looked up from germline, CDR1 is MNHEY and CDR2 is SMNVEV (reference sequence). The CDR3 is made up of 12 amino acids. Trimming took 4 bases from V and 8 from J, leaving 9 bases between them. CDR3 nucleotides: TGTGCCAGCAGTTCCAGGGCGGATGAGCAGTTCTTC. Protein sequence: CASSSRADEQFF.

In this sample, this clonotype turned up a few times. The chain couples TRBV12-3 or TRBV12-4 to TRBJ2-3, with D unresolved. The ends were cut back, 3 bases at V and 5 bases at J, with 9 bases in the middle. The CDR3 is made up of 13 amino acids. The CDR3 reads CASSFADGDTQYF. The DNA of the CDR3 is TGTGCCAGCAGTTTCGCGGATGGAGATACGCAGTATTTT.